This T cell receptor (beta chain) was observed in a study of cytomegalovirus exposure and HLA in healthy donors. Study outcomes and limitations: Presence/absence analyses supposed approximately even sequencing depth among donors. The study reported that TCR beta sequences accurately predicted HLA-A and HLA-B alleles in most subjects. Later work showed greater clonal expansion in HLA-associated TCR beta chains than in equally common others.

On this clone itself: The antigen remains undetermined.

PCR involved 60 Vbeta and 13 Jbeta primers. Sequencing was performed with immunoSEQ multiplex PCR; in TCRdb, only in-frame clones are kept and a portion is missing. The data show around 140,000 clones, around 10% seen once. This CDR3 is built from 12 residues. The V end was cut by 5 bases, the J end by 10 bases, with 12 bases between. The V gene's germline CDR1 is SGHAT and CDR2 FQNNGV. The rearrangement links TRBV11-2 to TRBJ2-1; D might be TRBD1 (6 bases). The source material was PBMCs. This TCR was sampled from a man aged 45-65 years in good health and CMV-seronegative. The CDR3 sequence: CASSATGQEQFF. Here the CDR3 DNA reads TGTGCCAGCAGCGCCACAGGGCAGGAGCAGTTCTTC.